Sequencing of this T cell receptor (beta chain) was carried out in a study of Ad26.COV2.S vaccination and SARS-CoV-2 variants. Profiling relied on immunoSEQ multiplex PCR, and the TCRdb table lists in-frame clones only, not all of them. This table has about 470,000 clones, 90% appearing once. Treatment meaning: around 19 received Ad26.COV2.S at low or high dose, single or two shots; about 5 received placebo; per-sample allocation not given. The study sampled participants on day 63 after the first vaccine or placebo injection. The CDR3 runs to 16 residues. J gave up 1 base and V 5 bases, and 6 bases lay outside the gene matches. CDR1 SGHTA and CDR2 FQGNSA come from the germline V gene.

The TCR sequence derives from a person between 18 and 65 years old who received the Ad26.COV2.S COVID-19 vaccine or a placebo. The sample consisted of peripheral blood, taken in a trial of Ad26.COV2.S vaccine versus placebo. The chain carries TRBV7-2 and TRBJ2-2, with 8 bases identical to TRBD1. The CDR3 DNA is TGTGCCAGCAGCCCCCGGACAGGGAGGAACACCGGGGAGCTGTTTTTT. Encoded protein: CASSPRTGRNTGELFF.